This T cell receptor (beta chain) emerged from a study of blood T cell repertoires in COVID-19. The CDR3 is 12 amino acids. Germline-derived CDR1 and CDR2 are MNHEY and SMNVEV (reference sequence). V was clipped by 7 bases and J by 8 bases, with 14 bases between them. Original processing notes: It was from reference gene primer amplification that nucleated cell counts were estimated. Some clones are missing from TCRdb's copy, which holds only in-frame ones; the method was immunoSEQ multiplex PCR. The V and J calls and clone size are taken from that table; D and trimming were inferred from the DNA. The sample lists under 300,000 clones, 65% to 85% occurring once.

This chain links TRBV27 with TRBJ1-2; tentative D call: TRBD1 (5 bases). Sequencing used peripheral blood. The receptor was derived from a man aged 80 or over with acute or convalescent COVID-19. The CDR3 DNA reads TGTGCCAGCATGGGGCAGTCTCGGGGCTACACCTTC. Amino acids: CASMGQSRGYTF.